Listed here are 3 T cell receptor beta chains from one sample, sequenced in a study of response to subunit inactivated influenza vaccine. TCRdb fed the RT-PCR reads into MiXCR, producing one record per CDR3 protein. This table holds fewer than 200,000 distinct CDR3 sequences, roughly 8.7% found once. Sequencing used non-naive T cells sorted from PBMCs, obtained on the day of vaccination. These receptors all stem from a man aged 50-59 years who received an inactivated influenza vaccine.

This clonotype was observed many times. V and J are TRBV4-3 and TRBJ1-1; no definite D call. Germline lookup yields CDR1 LGHNA and CDR2 YSLEER. The CDR3 runs to 15 residues. Trimming stripped 1 base from V and 4 bases from J, with 13 bases between. As DNA, the CDR3 is TGCGCCAGCAGCCAAGCTTTTCCGGAGGGCACTGAAGCTTTCTTT. This sequence encodes CASSQAFPEGTEAFF.

This rearrangement joins TRBV6-1 to TRBJ1-2; 7 positions agree with TRBD1. The junction had 5 bases not matched to a gene; V was cut back by 6 bases and J by 1 base. CDR3 length: 14 amino acids. Germline V lookup: CDR1 MNHNS, CDR2 SASEGT. In DNA, the CDR3 is TGTGCCAGCAGGGGACAGACGAATAACTATGGCTACACCTTC. Residues: CASRGQTNNYGYTF.

The chain employs TRBV27 and TRBJ2-5; 13 bases agree with TRBD2. Germline CDR1 is MNHEY and CDR2 is SMNVEV (reference sequence). The CDR3 length is 13 residues. V lost 6 bases to trimming and J lost 11 bases; unmatched junction nucleotides: 6. CDR3: CASRSGLAGSQYF. CDR3 coding DNA: TGTGCCAGCAGATCGGGACTAGCGGGATCTCAGTACTTC.